This T cell receptor (beta chain) came from a study of T cell responses to AZD1222 COVID-19 vaccine. The study, taken as a whole, reports: Spike-specific TCRs gained breadth and depth after people received two AZD1222 doses. As reported, nearly half of all spike-specific TCRs target variant regions that are unmutated. Donors were mostly white British, more females; clonal diversity possibly underestimated. Just five or six AZD1222 recipients tested seropositive at baseline.

The method was immunoSEQ multiplex PCR; TCRdb's version includes in-frame clones alone and lacks a portion of them. The sample shows nearly 90,000 clones, almost 90% of them seen only once. Trimming stripped 2 bases from V and 2 bases from J, with 9 bases between. Per germline, CDR1 ENHRY and CDR2 SYGVKD. The CDR3 consists of 14 residues. In regard to this clone: The antigen is undetermined.

This sample comprised peripheral blood, obtained on day 0 of MenACWY control vaccination. This TCR came from an adult in good health. The chain is built from TRBV10-3 and TRBJ1-2; a possible D gene is TRBD1 (5 bases). In nucleotides, the CDR3 is TGTGCCATCAGTGAGGGCCCAGGGAACTATGGCTACACCTTC. Translation: CAISEGPGNYGYTF.